These 9 T cell receptor beta chains came from one sample sequenced in a study of cytomegalovirus exposure and HLA in healthy donors. Vbeta (60) and Jbeta (13) primers were used in the PCR. Method: immunoSEQ multiplex PCR; TCRdb's copy keeps in-frame clones and lacks some. This sample has a few hundred thousand clones, with approximately 80% found just once. Sequenced input: PBMCs. These TCRs come from a man between 25 and 39 years old in good health and CMV-seronegative.

The chain links TRBV18 to TRBJ2-4; D gene unclear. Deletions cut 6 bases from V and 0 bases from J, with 6 bases between. The CDR3 covers 13 residues. Germline assignment: CDR1 KGHSH and CDR2 LQKENI. CDR3 DNA: TGTGCCAGCTCCCCCTTAGCCAAAAACATTCAGTACTTC. Its translation is CASSPLAKNIQYF.

In regard to this clone: The sample has other DNA sequences that encode this CDR3 too. This chain uses TRBV5-6 with TRBJ2-7; D is possibly TRBD2 (5 bases). CDR3 length: 15 amino acids. V was cut by 6 bases and J by 5 bases, with 21 bases left in between. CDR1 and CDR2 (germline): SGHDT, YYEEEE. CDR3 DNA sequence: TGTGCCAGCACCCCCGGACTTTCCTACAAGCACGAGCAGTACTTC. Amino acids: CASTPGLSYKHEQYF.

This chain uses TRBV27 with TRBJ1-3; D is perhaps TRBD1 (6 bases). V dropped 5 bases and J dropped 4 bases, with 9 bases sitting between them. Germline V gene data show CDR1 as MNHEY and CDR2 as SMNVEV (reference sequence). This CDR3 region has 13 residues. In DNA form, the CDR3 reads TGTGCCAGCAGTCCAGGACAGGGAAACACCATATATTTT. Translated: CASSPGQGNTIYF.

This chain connects TRBV19 to TRBJ1-1; D not resolved. Germline CDR1 reads LNHDA; CDR2 reads SQIVND (reference sequence). The CDR3 is 14 residues long. Between the trimmed V and J ends, which lost 3 bases and 4 bases, there was a span of 12 bases. As DNA, the CDR3 is TGTGCCAGTAGTATCGACTTAGAGGTCACTGAAGCTTTCTTT. Translation gives CASSIDLEVTEAFF.

This chain connects TRBV27 to TRBJ2-5; 10 bases map to TRBD1. The DNA end favors TRBJ2-7, so the J call may be wrong. The germline V gene has CDR1 MNHEY and CDR2 SMNVEV (reference sequence). The CDR3 consists of 14 residues. The CDR3 reads CASSDRGRPYEQYF. CDR3 nucleotides: TGTGCCAGCAGCGACAGGGGGCGCCCCTACGAGCAGTACTTC.

V and J are TRBV9 and TRBJ1-5; D possibly corresponds to TRBD1 (5 bases). Looked up from germline, CDR1 is SGDLS and CDR2 is YYNGEE. V was pared by 7 bases and J by 2 bases, with 10 bases between. This CDR3 has 13 residues. CDR3 residues: CASGGMGNQPQHF. In DNA, the CDR3 is TGTGCCAGCGGGGGGATGGGCAATCAGCCCCAGCATTTT.

The chain carries TRBV7-9 and TRBJ1-2; the D is unclear. CDR1 is SEHNR, CDR2 FQNEAQ, per germline (reference sequence). The CDR3 is 17 amino acids. Between the trimmed V and J ends, which lost 5 bases and 0 bases, there was a span of 19 bases. The CDR3: CASSHNIGRSSNYGYTF. Here the CDR3 DNA reads TGTGCCAGCAGCCATAATATTGGGAGAAGCTCTAACTATGGCTACACCTTC.

This clone has only a few counts. This sequence joins TRBV5-1 and TRBJ1-1; no clear D gene. The CDR3 is 13 residues long. CDR1 is SGHRS and CDR2 is YFSETQ in the germline V gene. Trimming removed 4 bases from V and 3 bases from J, with 10 bases in between. Written as DNA, the CDR3 is TGCGCCAGCAGCCCCGAGGCGTACACTGAAGCTTTCTTT. It codes for CASSPEAYTEAFF.

V gene TRBV6-1 combines with J gene TRBJ2-3; 7 nucleotides match TRBD1. CDR1 is MNHNS and CDR2 is SASEGT in the germline V gene. CDR3 size: 15 residues. The V gene end was trimmed by 1 base and the J gene end by 2 bases; junction bases not matched to a gene: 3. The CDR3 nucleotides read TGTGCCAGCAGTGAAGGACAGGGATACACAGATACGCAGTATTTT. It encodes CASSEGQGYTDTQYF.